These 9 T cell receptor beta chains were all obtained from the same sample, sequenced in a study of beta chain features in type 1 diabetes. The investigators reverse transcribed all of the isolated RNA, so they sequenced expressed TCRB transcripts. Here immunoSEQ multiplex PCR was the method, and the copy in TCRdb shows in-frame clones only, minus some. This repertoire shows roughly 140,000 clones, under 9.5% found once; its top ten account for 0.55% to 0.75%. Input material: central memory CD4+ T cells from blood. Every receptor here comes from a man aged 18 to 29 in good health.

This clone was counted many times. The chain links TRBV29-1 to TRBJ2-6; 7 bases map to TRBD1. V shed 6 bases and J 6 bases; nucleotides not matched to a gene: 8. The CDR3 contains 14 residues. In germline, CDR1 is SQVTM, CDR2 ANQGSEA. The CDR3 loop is CSVRTGLEANVLTF. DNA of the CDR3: TGCAGCGTCCGGACAGGTTTGGAGGCCAACGTCCTGACTTTC.

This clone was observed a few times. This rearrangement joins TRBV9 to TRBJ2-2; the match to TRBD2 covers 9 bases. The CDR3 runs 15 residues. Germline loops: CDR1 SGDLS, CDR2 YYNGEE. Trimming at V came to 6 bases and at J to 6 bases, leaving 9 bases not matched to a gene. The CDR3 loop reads CASKAGGSDAGELFF. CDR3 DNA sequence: TGTGCCAGCAAAGCGGGGGGATCGGACGCCGGGGAGCTGTTTTTT.

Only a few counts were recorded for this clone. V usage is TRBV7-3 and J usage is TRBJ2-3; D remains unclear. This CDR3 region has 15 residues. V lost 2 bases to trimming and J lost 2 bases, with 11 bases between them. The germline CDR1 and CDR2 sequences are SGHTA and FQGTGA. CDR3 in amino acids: CASSLFGQATDTQYF. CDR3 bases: TGTGCCAGCAGCTTATTCGGCCAGGCCACAGATACGCAGTATTTT.

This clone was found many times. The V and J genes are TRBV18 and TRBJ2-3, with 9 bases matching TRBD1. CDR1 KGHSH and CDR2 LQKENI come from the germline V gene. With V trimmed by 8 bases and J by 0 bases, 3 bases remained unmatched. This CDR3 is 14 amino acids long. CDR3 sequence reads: CASGQGSSTDTQYF. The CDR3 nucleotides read TGTGCCAGCGGACAGGGGTCTAGCACAGATACGCAGTATTTT.

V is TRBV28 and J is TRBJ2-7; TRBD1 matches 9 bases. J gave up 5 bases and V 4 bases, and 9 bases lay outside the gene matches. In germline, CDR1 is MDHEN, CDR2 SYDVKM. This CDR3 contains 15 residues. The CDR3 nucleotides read TGTGCCAGCAGTTCCGGGACAGGGCAGGATCACGAGCAGTACTTC. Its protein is CASSSGTGQDHEQYF.

The CDR3 loop is CASSGGSGANVLTF. In DNA form, the CDR3 reads TGTGCCAGTAGTGGAGGGTCTGGGGCCAACGTCCTGACTTTC. The chain has TRBV19 and TRBJ2-6, with D tentatively TRBD2 (6 bases). This CDR3 comprises 14 residues. Germline CDR1 is LNHDA and CDR2 is SQIVND (reference sequence). Trimming removed 5 bases from V and 1 base from J, with 6 bases in between.

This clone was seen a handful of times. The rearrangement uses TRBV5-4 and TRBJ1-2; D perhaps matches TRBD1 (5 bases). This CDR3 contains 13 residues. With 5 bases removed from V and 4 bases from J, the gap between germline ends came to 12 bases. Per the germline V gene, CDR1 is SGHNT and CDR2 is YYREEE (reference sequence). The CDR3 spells CASSPQGAYGYTF. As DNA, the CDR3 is TGTGCCAGCAGTCCTCAGGGTGCCTATGGCTACACCTTC.

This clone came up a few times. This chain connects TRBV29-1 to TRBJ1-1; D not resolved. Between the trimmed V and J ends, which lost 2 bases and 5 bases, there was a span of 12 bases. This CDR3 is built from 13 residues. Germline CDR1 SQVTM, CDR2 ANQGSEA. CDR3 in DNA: TGCAGCGTTGAAACGGGAGCTCGGACTGAAGCTTTCTTT. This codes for CSVETGARTEAFF.

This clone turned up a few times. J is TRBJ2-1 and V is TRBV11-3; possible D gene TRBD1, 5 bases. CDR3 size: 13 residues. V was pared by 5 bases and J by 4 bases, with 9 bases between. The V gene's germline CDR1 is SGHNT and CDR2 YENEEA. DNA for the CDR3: TGTGCCAGCAGCCCCCAGGGTTACAATGAGCAGTTCTTC. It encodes CASSPQGYNEQFF.